Detailed here is one TCR beta chain. Its antigen remains unidentified. No much larger clonotype is one base removed from it; base qualities were not supplied. In light of the paper, this sample's time point label describes: week 35, safety follow-up. Each vaccine dose was 300 ug of a 20-mer mutant IDH1 peptide in Montanide, given subcutaneously with topical imiquimod. Patients received eight vaccinations in weeks 1, 3, 5, 7, 11, 15, 19 and 23, corresponding to visits V03 through V10. The donors had newly diagnosed IDH1-mutant astrocytomas of WHO grade 3 or 4 that showed loss of nuclear ATRX. The samples were drawn from NOA16, a multicentre, single-arm, open-label phase I trial in Germany that tested a mutant IDH1 peptide vaccine in humans for the first time. Genomic DNA for TCRB sequencing was extracted from EDTA blood using the DNeasy Blood and Tissue Kit. This sample was included in a study of a mutant IDH1 vaccine in newly diagnosed glioma (dated by TCRdb to 2020 to 2022). With respect to the entire study: In the chemotherapy-containing groups, vaccination started alongside temozolomide cycles, whereas in patients who had radiotherapy alone it started 4-6 weeks after radiotherapy. The approximately 32 treated patients were around 62% male and roughly 38% female, with a mean age of roughly 42 years. Prior to enrollment, standard therapy consisting of radiotherapy alone, temozolomide alone, or radiochemotherapy with temozolomide had been administered to patients, with the combination being received by most patients. The week-35 safety follow-up took place at visit V12, and the week-47 end of study took place at visit V13. Peripheral blood was drawn at six visits: V03 (baseline), V05, V07, V10, V12 and V13. For exploratory analyses, longitudinal TCRB deep sequencing was carried out in about two dozen treated patients wherever samples were available.

The library came from the immunoSEQ multiplex PCR assay. The hsTCRB Kit was used according to the manufacturer's protocol to amplify rearranged TCR beta chain sequences. TCRB libraries were sequenced on an Illumina MiSeq. The authors processed their data as follows. The kit vendor's proprietary platform handled demultiplexing, trimming and gene mapping. In TCRdb, the immuneACCESS table is reduced to in-frame sequences with V and J assigned. These tables do not hold every clone; where another copy was compared, an unresolved V gene accounts for under half, and the others remain unexplained. V and J calls and clone size are as listed in that table; D and trimming were resolved from the DNA. For this sample the table gives tens of thousands of clones, of which more than 60% were detected only once. The ten largest account for approximately 7.5% of the sample. General findings and caveats noted by the study authors: PBMC samples for TCRB deep sequencing were selected based on availability. Vaccine-induced immune responses across multiple MHC alleles were detected in 93.3% of patients. According to the authors, sample limitations meant that analyses of patient blood samples could not be reproduced. Changes in the top peripheral T cell clonotypes picked up by TCRB sequencing did not appear to be linked to pseudoprogression.

The sequences come from PBMCs, collected from a glioma patient whose treatment included an IDH1 peptide vaccine. This TCR came from a man aged 45-60 years with glioma.

For the CDR3, the sequence is CASSPGGTANQPQHF. In nucleotide form, the sequence is TGTGCCAGCAGCCCTGGAGGGACAGCCAATCAGCCCCAGCATTTT. This sequence uses TRBV6-5 and TRBJ1-5, with 7 junctional bases fitting TRBD1. Trimming accounts for 6 bases at V and 3 bases at J, while the number of junction bases matched to no gene is 8. From a lookup of the germline V gene, CDR1 and CDR2 are MNHEY and SVGAGI. The CDR3 spans 15 residues, from the cysteine through the phenylalanine. The retained sequence is limited to the CDR3, 45 bases, with the frame set at the first base.